This TCR beta chain was sequenced during a study of a mutant IDH1 vaccine in newly diagnosed glioma. Study details: Earlier care involved radiotherapy, temozolomide, or both, and the majority received both.

Time point here: baseline, week 1 (first vaccination visit). This sample's treatment: pre-vaccination baseline after standard-of-care therapy. The astrocytomas were IDH1-mutant, ATRX-negative, and WHO grade 3 or 4. In the case of this clone: The antigen is undetermined.

Trimming took 4 bases from V and 3 from J, leaving 14 bases between them. The CDR3 extends over 15 amino acids. CDR1 is SGHRS and CDR2 is YFSETQ in the germline V gene. The method was immunoSEQ multiplex PCR; TCRdb's version includes in-frame clones alone and lacks a portion of them. The table has some 59,000 clones, approximately 80% seen once. Study conclusions and caveats: Immune responses arising from the vaccine appeared in around 93% of patients.

The rearrangement links TRBV5-1 to TRBJ1-5; perhaps TRBD1 as D (6 bases). This receptor was obtained from a man younger than 30 with glioma. The specimen was PBMCs, collected from a glioma patient treated with radiotherapy, temozolomide or both. CDR3 sequence reads: CASSPTAGANQPQHF. CDR3 coding DNA: TGCGCCAGCAGCCCCACGGCAGGGGCCAATCAGCCCCAGCATTTT.